This TCR beta chain was found in a study of T cells after yellow fever vaccination (dated by TCRdb to between 2018 and 2020). For context, the study as a whole: The SMART-Seq v4 Ultra Low Input RNA kit was used to prepare libraries from fractions with low cell numbers. Bulk TCR alpha and beta repertoires were sequenced longitudinally to track T-cell clones before and after primary and booster YFV17D yellow fever vaccination. Two healthy male donors, one aged 18 to 29 and one aged 30 to 40 years, made up the cohort. Blood was collected at multiple timepoints before and after primary and secondary immunization, and bulk PBMC replicates and cell subsets were isolated. Findings and caveats that apply to the study as a whole: After the booster, most of the clones that had expanded following primary vaccination were detected again (approximately 96% of CD4 and 80% to 90% of CD8), which suggests that memory was broadly maintained. A small share of clonotypes occurred in both CD4 and CD8 compartments, likely arising from convergent recombination. The secondary T-cell response was weaker than the primary response but faster, peaking on day 5 instead of day 15. Computational filtering was required because FACS-sorted repertoires could contain abundant contaminating clonotypes from the bulk population. The study included only two donors, which limits how far the findings can be generalized.

TCR cDNA was made using 5'RACE template switching, a step that added a universal primer site and unique molecular identifiers. Priming of cDNA synthesis was performed from both the TCR alpha and TCR beta constant segments. Two PCR steps were used to amplify libraries, with sample barcodes and sequencing adapters being added in the second step. Libraries were sequenced on Illumina HiSeq 2500 (2x100 bp) or NovaSeq (2x150 bp). In the source study's methods: Demultiplexing of reads and collapsing into UMI consensus sequences were performed with MIGEC, and V(D)J alignment was carried out with MiXCR. Clonotypes responding to the vaccine were identified with edgeR on replicate PBMC samples, with the criteria of FDR below 0.01 and a log2 fold change above 5 up to day 15. Each bulk clonotype was labeled CD4 or CD8 based on which sequenced repertoire, CD4 or CD8, contained the clonotype at higher abundance. In TCRdb, the public reads were trimmed at Q25 with fastp and aligned with MiXCR, with productive beta chains retained. One record per CDR3 amino acid sequence lists the most common genes and DNA. These V and J calls rely on TCRdb rather than the paper's analysis. For this sample there are fewer than 650,000 distinct CDR3 sequences; 21% appear just once. The ten largest clones represent about 15% of the sample.

The label giving this sample's treatment or condition can be read as: live attenuated yellow fever vaccine strain. At each blood-draw timepoint, two biological replicates of bulk PBMCs were collected. A standard Ficoll-Paque protocol was used to isolate PBMCs from peripheral blood. TriZol was used to extract RNA from bulk PBMCs, CD4 and CD8 fractions, and dextramer-positive and dextramer-negative fractions. The CDR3, from cysteine to phenylalanine, totals 15 residues. Only the CDR3 part of the read is kept: 45 bases, read in frame from the first base. The germline V gene provides CDR1 SGHRS and CDR2 YFSETQ. V is reduced by 3 bases and J by 1 base, leaving a spacing of 12 bases between them. Worth noting for this clonotype: Its specific antigen is unknown. The record has no base qualities; no much larger clone is one base away.

Material: PBMCs, obtained approximately 20 days after the first yellow fever vaccination. The chain is made from TRBV5-1 and TRBJ2-3; perhaps TRBD2 is the D gene, with 7 bases matching. The clonotype comes from a man younger than 30 who received the YFV17D yellow fever vaccine. This receptor has the CDR3 CASSSLGGRTDTQYF. In nucleotides, the sequence is TGCGCCAGCAGCTCCCTGGGGGGGCGCACAGATACGCAGTATTTT.